These 8 T cell receptor beta chains were all obtained from the same sample, sequenced in a study of T cell repertoires in cytomegalovirus infection (dated 2019 in TCRdb). These reads were obtained on an Illumina HiSeq 1500. Using fastp trimming at Q25 and MiXCR clonotype assembly, TCRdb reanalyzed the public sequencing data and kept in-frame beta chains. Identical CDR3 proteins give one entry, which carries the most common genes and DNA. A total of fewer than 300,000 distinct CDR3 sequences appear in this sample, 20% to 30% of them only once. The leading ten clones occupy around 14% of the sample. Input material: PBMCs. These receptors were collected from a human donor in good health (CMV status not recorded). Some clones in this sample may be carry-over from other donors' samples.

The V and J genes are TRBV2 and TRBJ1-1, with 7 bases aligning to TRBD1. The CDR3 has 14 residues. V shed 3 bases and J 5 bases; nucleotides not matched to a gene: 6. Germline assignment: CDR1 SNHLY and CDR2 FYNNEI. Here the CDR3 reads CASSESRGLTEAFF. The CDR3 nucleotides read TGTGCCAGCAGTGAGAGTAGGGGGCTGACTGAAGCTTTCTTT. Full variable domain (rest looked up from reference TRBV2 and TRBJ1-1): EPEVTQTPSHQVTQMGQEVILRCVPISNHLYFYWYRQILGQKVEFLVSFYNNEISEKSEIFDDQFSVERPDGSNFTLKIRSTKLEDSAMYFCASSESRGLTEAFFGQGTRLTVV.

The chain recombines TRBV6-6 with TRBJ2-2; either TRBD1 or TRBD2 may supply D (6 bases each). V lost 0 bases, J lost 4 bases, and 12 bases lay in between. There are 16 residues in the CDR3. Per the germline V gene, CDR1 is MNHNY and CDR2 is SVGAGI (reference sequence). The chain's CDR3 is CASSYSGGKSTGELFF. CDR3 DNA: TGTGCCAGCAGTTACTCCGGGGGCAAAAGCACCGGGGAGCTGTTTTTT.

Only a few counts were recorded for this clonotype. The V and J genes are TRBV7-9 and TRBJ1-2; possibly TRBD1 for D (5 bases). The CDR3 totals 13 residues. CDR1 is SEHNR and CDR2 is FQNEAQ in the germline V gene (reference sequence). V dropped 4 bases and J dropped 8 bases, with 14 bases sitting between them. The CDR3 DNA is TGTGCCAGCAGCTCCACCGGGACGCTCGGCTACACCTTC. This sequence encodes CASSSTGTLGYTF.

This clonotype has a handful of counts. V and J are TRBV28 and TRBJ2-7; D uncertain. The V gene's germline CDR1 is MDHEN and CDR2 SYDVKM. This CDR3 has 15 residues. The germline V and J ends were trimmed by 5 bases and 0 bases, with 14 bases remaining between them. The CDR3 sequence: CASSPASASSYEQYF. The CDR3 DNA sequence: TGTGCCAGCAGTCCCGCTAGTGCAAGCTCCTACGAGCAGTACTTC.

The gene calls are TRBV28 and TRBJ2-5; 7 nucleotides agree with TRBD2. The V gene's germline CDR1 is MDHEN and CDR2 SYDVKM. With 5 bases clipped from V and 5 bases from J, the junction kept 11 bases outside the gene matches. The CDR3 length is 15 residues. In nucleotides, the CDR3 is TGTGCCAGCAGTGAAGAGCAGCGGGGAGGCGAGACCCAGTACTTC. Translation gives CASSEEQRGGETQYF.

This clonotype came up a few times. V gene TRBV6-2 or TRBV6-3 combines with J gene TRBJ1-5, with D tentatively TRBD1 (5 bases). The CDR3 runs 19 residues. Germline V CDR1 and CDR2: MNHEY, SVGEGT. The V end was cut by 2 bases, the J end by 1 base, with 21 bases between. The CDR3 DNA reads as TGTGCCAGCAGTTACGAAGATGTGTCAGGGCAGTGGAGCAATCAGCCCCAGCATTTT. Its translation: CASSYEDVSGQWSNQPQHF.

The chain is built from TRBV6-6 and TRBJ2-1; D is ambiguous. Trimming shortened V by 2 bases and J by 2 bases, and 7 bases separated the two germline ends. Per the germline V gene, CDR1 is MNHNY and CDR2 is SVGAGI (reference sequence). The CDR3 is 14 amino acids. CDR3 DNA: TGTGCCAGCAGTTACAGGGTGGCCTACAATGAGCAGTTCTTC. Its translation: CASSYRVAYNEQFF.

The table lists this clonotype with many counts. The chain has TRBV7-2 and TRBJ1-2; D is ambiguous. The germline V and J ends were trimmed by 5 bases and 2 bases, with 15 bases remaining between them. Germline CDR1 and CDR2: SGHTA and FQGNSA. CDR3 length: 15 amino acids. CDR3: CASSPGPGRNYGYTF. The CDR3, as DNA: TGTGCCAGCAGCCCAGGCCCGGGCAGGAACTATGGCTACACCTTC.